This TCR beta chain comes out of a study of T-cell reconstitution after alpha-beta-depleted transplantation in children. Points from the study as a whole: The origin of high day-60 TCRbeta diversity in some patients lay in surviving recipient T cells and thymic progenitors. It was newly produced T cells that mostly accounted for T-cell counts and diversity one year after transplant. As was reported, about two months after transplant, alpha-beta T cells came from several hundred expanded graft clones.

The germline V gene encodes CDR1 MNHEY and CDR2 SVGAGI. The CDR3 is made up of 16 amino acids. V dropped 4 bases and J dropped 5; count of bases not matched to a gene: 8. Preparation of the TCRbeta library involved a method that used unique molecular identifiers. TCRdb itself ran the PCR reads through MiXCR, one entry per CDR3 protein. The profile covers 450,000 to 600,000 distinct CDR3 sequences, with approximately 13% appearing a single time and approximately 2.1% taken by the ten largest. A remark on this clonotype: Its antigen is unidentified.

This sequence was found in a male patient aged 10 to 17 who had a stem cell transplant for acute myeloid leukemia, so the T cells may come from the graft donor. V is TRBV6-5 and J is TRBJ2-5; 12 bases map to TRBD2. The sequences come from PBMCs, mostly from graft donor cells, collected 360 days after TCRalphabeta/CD19-depleted stem cell transplant. The CDR3 loop is CASSWGLAGLGETQYF. The CDR3 region has the DNA TGTGCCAGCAGTTGGGGACTAGCGGGCCTCGGGGAGACCCAGTACTTC.